A single sample is the source of the 14 T cell receptor beta chains below, sequenced in a study of early T cells in non-severe SARS-CoV-2 infection. TCRdb processed the 5' RACE reads anew with MiXCR; each CDR3 protein has one entry. In the table there are about 76,000 distinct CDR3 sequences, about a sixth of which are singletons. The sequencing sample was made of whole blood. The receptors were gathered from an adult who was a healthcare worker with PCR-confirmed SARS-CoV-2 infection or an uninfected control (not recorded which).

This clonotype was seen a few times. The J gene is TRBJ2-3, the V gene TRBV29-1, with D tentatively TRBD2 (5 bases). Trimming shortened V by 7 bases and J by 3 bases, and 11 bases separated the two germline ends. The CDR3 has 12 residues. The germline V gene encodes CDR1 SQVTM and CDR2 ANQGSEA. CDR3 DNA: TGCAGCGAATTGCGGGTTACAGATACGCAGTATTTT. Translated: CSELRVTDTQYF.

The chain has TRBV18 and TRBJ1-2; weak D call: TRBD1 (5 bases). CDR1 and CDR2 from the germline V gene are KGHSH and LQKENI. The CDR3 runs 13 residues. Trimming took off 4 bases at V and 3 bases at J, with 9 bases between the two ends. As DNA, the CDR3 is TGTGCCAGCTCACTCCAACAGGACTATGGCTACACCTTC. The encoded protein is CASSLQQDYGYTF.

The sample holds many counts of this clonotype. The V call is TRBV29-1, the J call TRBJ2-5, with 7 bases that match TRBD1. CDR1 and CDR2 from the germline V gene are SQVTM and ANQGSEA. The length of the CDR3 is 13 residues. V was pared by 7 bases and J by 5 bases, with 10 bases of the junction left unmatched. The CDR3 spells CSDGDRAAETQYF. CDR3 DNA sequence: TGCAGCGACGGAGACAGGGCGGCGGAGACCCAGTACTTC.

This clonotype has more than one count but fewer than ten. The missing conserved phenylalanine or tryptophan at the end of this CDR3 makes a read error likely. The chain is built from TRBV6-5 and TRBJ2-1; TRBD2 aligns across 8 bases. Germline V gene sequence: CDR1 MNHEY, CDR2 SVGAGI. V trimming: 2 bases; J trimming: 8 bases; junction bases outside the gene matches: 8. CDR3 length: 15 residues. The CDR3 nucleotides read TGTGCCAGCAGTTACGGGAGCGGGGGCAGGCATGAGCAGTTCATC. It yields the protein CASSYGSGGRHEQFI.

The chain uses TRBV9 and TRBJ2-5; D is unresolved. Germline V gives CDR1 SGDLS, CDR2 YYNGEE. The ends were cut back, 0 bases at V and 3 bases at J, with 9 bases in the middle. CDR3 length: 14 amino acids. CDR3 residues: CASSVDIREETQYF. CDR3 bases: TGTGCCAGCAGCGTAGATATTAGAGAAGAGACCCAGTACTTC. Full variable domain (remainder filled in from reference TRBV9 and TRBJ2-5): DSGVTQTPKHLITATGQRVTLRCSPRSGDLSVYWYQQSLDQGLQFLIQYYNGEERAKGNILERFSAQQFPDLHSELNLSSLELGDSALYFCASSVDIREETQYFGPGTRLLVL.

The CDR3 DNA reads as TGTGCCAGCATCCCGGACTCCTCCTACGAGCAGTACTTC. Residues: CASIPDSSYEQYF. The chain links TRBV7-9 to TRBJ2-7; a weak D match, TRBD2 (5 bases). Trimming stripped 7 bases from V and 0 bases from J, with 10 bases between. Looked up from germline, CDR1 is SEHNR and CDR2 is FQNEAQ (reference sequence). There are 13 residues in the CDR3.

The chain combines TRBV5-4 with TRBJ1-1; no clear D gene. V was trimmed by 4 bases and J by 6 bases, leaving 7 bases between them. This CDR3 contains 11 residues. CDR1 is SGHNT and CDR2 is YYREEE in the germline V gene (reference sequence). In DNA, the CDR3 is TGTGCCAGCAGCCTAGACGCTGAAGCTTTCTTT. It specifies CASSLDAEAFF. The complete variable domain, with remaining parts taken from reference TRBV5-4 and TRBJ1-1, reads ETGVTQSPTHLIKTRGQQVTLRCSSQSGHNTVSWYQQALGQGPQFIFQYYREEENGRGNFPPRFSGLQFPNYSSELNVNALELDDSALYLCASSLDAEAFFGQGTRLTVV.

This sequence joins TRBV29-1 and TRBJ1-2; 7 nucleotides match TRBD1. There are 14 residues in the CDR3. V gave up 7 bases and J gave up 4 bases; unmatched junction bases: 12. Germline values: CDR1 SQVTM, CDR2 ANQGSEA. The CDR3 spells CSGSTGAGSYGYTF. The CDR3, as DNA: TGCAGCGGGTCAACAGGGGCCGGGAGCTATGGCTACACCTTC.

V usage is TRBV7-2 and J usage is TRBJ1-5, with 7 nucleotides matching TRBD1. Germline values: CDR1 SGHTA, CDR2 FQGNSA. This CDR3 has 15 residues. The junction had 3 bases not matched to a gene; V was cut back by 1 base and J by 3 bases. CDR3: CASSLGGQFNQPQHF. CDR3 coding DNA: TGTGCCAGCAGCTTAGGGGGACAGTTCAATCAGCCCCAGCATTTT.

This clonotype occurred a few times. The rearrangement links TRBV6-6 to TRBJ1-5; possibly TRBD1 for D (6 bases). The V end lost 6 bases, the J end lost 5 bases, and 14 bases lay between the germline ends. The CDR3 has 14 amino acids. CDR1 is MNHNY and CDR2 is SVGAGI in the germline V gene (reference sequence). The CDR3 spells CASRKGGPDQPQHF. In DNA, the CDR3 is TGTGCCAGCAGAAAAGGGGGTCCCGATCAGCCCCAGCATTTT.

The chain carries TRBV29-1 and TRBJ2-5; 8 bases match TRBD1. Germline V CDR1 and CDR2: SQVTM, ANQGSEA. There are 13 residues in the CDR3. V trimming: 7 bases; J trimming: 3 bases; junction bases outside the gene matches: 7. CDR3 residues: CSALGQAEETQYF. Here the CDR3 DNA reads TGCAGCGCCCTGGGACAGGCCGAAGAGACCCAGTACTTC.

This chain connects TRBV12-5 to TRBJ1-2; D possibly corresponds to TRBD1 (6 bases). V was shortened by 6 bases and J by 6 bases, with 14 bases between the two germline ends. This CDR3 has 13 amino acids. Germline V gene lookup returns CDR1 LGHNT and CDR2 FRNRAP. As DNA, the CDR3 is TGTGCTAGTGGCTGGACGGGGGGCAATGGCTACACCTTC. Protein product: CASGWTGGNGYTF.

J is TRBJ2-7 and V is TRBV25-1; D uncertain. Trimming took off 1 base at V and 0 bases at J, with 10 bases between the two ends. The germline CDR1 and CDR2 sequences are MGHDK and SYGVNS. The CDR3 is made up of 15 amino acids. CDR3 amino acids: CASSELVGRSYEQYF. Written as DNA, the CDR3 is TGTGCCAGCAGTGAATTAGTCGGACGCTCCTACGAGCAGTACTTC.

The V gene is TRBV7-2, the J gene TRBJ2-5, with D hard to call. CDR1 SGHTA and CDR2 FQGNSA come from the germline V gene. The ends were cut back, 5 bases at V and 1 base at J, with 11 bases in the middle. This CDR3 spans 14 amino acids. The DNA for the CDR3 is TGTGCCAGCAGCCCAGGACGGTCCCAAGAGACCCAGTACTTC. Its protein is CASSPGRSQETQYF.